Listed below are T cell receptor beta chains from one sample, sequenced in a study of T-cell memory formation after mild COVID-19. MiXCR, run by TCRdb on the 5' RACE reads, gives a single entry per CDR3 protein. The sample comprises 400,000 to 500,000 distinct CDR3 sequences, roughly 20% of which are singletons, and 7.5% to 10% rests with the top ten. Sequencing input: PBMCs or a T cell subset sorted from them (not recorded which). These receptors were collected from an adult woman who had mild COVID-19 (a few samples of this study predate the infection). Cell type and time point are not known. The CDR3 runs from the conserved cysteine through the conserved F or W. D genes are given only for firm matches. Not every row has a clone size; where given, it reads once, few, many or a size class.

TRBJ2-3	few	TRBD2	TRBV19	TGTGCCAGTAGTATAGGCGGGGGATACACAGATACGCAGTATTTT	CASSIGGGYTDTQYF
TRBJ2-3	many	TRBD1	TRBV5-1	TGCGCCAGCAGCTTAAATCCGGGACAGATGGAGAATACGCAGTATTTT	CASSLNPGQMENTQYF
TRBJ1-3	few	NA	TRBV6-1	TGTGCCAGCAGTGACGCGGACTCTGGAAACACCATATATTTT	CASSDADSGNTIYF
TRBJ1-2	NA	NA	TRBV5-1	TGCGCCAGCAGCTCTGTTCCAGGGGAAGTCGGCGGCTACACCTTC	CASSSVPGEVGGYTF
TRBJ1-1	NA	NA	TRBV29-1	TGCAGCGTTGAAGGGCCGAACACTGAAGCTTTCTTT	CSVEGPNTEAFF
TRBJ1-2	many	NA	TRBV4-1	TGCGCCAGCAGCCAAGATTTAGAAGGCTACACCTTC	CASSQDLEGYTF
TRBJ2-5	few	NA	TRBV4-2	TGTGCCAGCAGCCAAGACGCCCGGCAATTCGAGACCCAGTACTTC	CASSQDARQFETQYF
TRBJ2-2	NA	NA	TRBV3-1	TGTGCCGTGTCCAGTTTCGACACCGGGGAGCTGTTTTTT	CAVSSFDTGELFF
TRBJ2-3	few	NA	TRBV7-3	TGTGCCAGCAGCTTAGGTATACTACAGGGCACCGGCACAGATACGCAGTATTTT	CASSLGILQGTGTDTQYF
TRBJ2-1	many	NA	TRBV20-1	TGCAGTGGACCGGGACCGATCAATGAGCAGTTCTTC	CSGPGPINEQFF
TRBJ2-7	NA	TRBD1	TRBV12-3/TRBV12-4	TGTGCCAGCAGTGGACCGGGACAGGCGACCTACGAGCAGTACTTC	CASSGPGQATYEQYF
TRBJ1-5	NA	NA	TRBV5-5	TGTGCCAGCAGCCATTCAGGAGGCGGTGGCAATCAGCCCCAGCATTTT	CASSHSGGGGNQPQHF
TRBJ1-5	NA	NA	TRBV10-2	TGCGCCAGCAGTGAGATGGGGAGCCAGCCCCAGCATTTT	CASSEMGSQPQHF
TRBJ2-7	few	TRBD1	TRBV5-1	TGCGCCAGCAGCTTGGCAGGGGGTCTCGGCGAGCAGTACTTC	CASSLAGGLGEQYF
TRBJ1-6	many	NA	TRBV6-5	TGTGCCAGCAGTTACCGGGGAGAAGGTTCACCCCTCCACTTT	CASSYRGEGSPLHF
TRBJ2-3	NA	NA	TRBV5-5	TGTGCCAGCAGCCGACGGGGACCTACTAGCACAGATACGCAGTATTTT	CASSRRGPTSTDTQYF
TRBJ2-1	NA	NA	TRBV12-3/TRBV12-4	TGTGCCAGCAGTACAGCTGGGGGGAATGAGCAGTTCTTC	CASSTAGGNEQFF
TRBJ1-1	few	NA	TRBV20-1	TGCAGTGCTAGAGTTCAGGTCACTGAAGCTTTCTTT	CSARVQVTEAFF
TRBJ2-7	NA	TRBD2	TRBV19	TGTGCCAGTAGTATCCGTACTAGCGGGGGGTCCTACGAGCAGTACTTC	CASSIRTSGGSYEQYF
TRBJ1-2	few	NA	TRBV10-3	TGTGCCACCCGCGATCCGGGGAGTAACTATGGCTACACCTTC	CATRDPGSNYGYTF
TRBJ2-6	many	TRBD1	TRBV2	TGTGCCACCCTCCGGGACAGGGCTGGGGCCAACGTCCTGACTTTC	CATLRDRAGANVLTF